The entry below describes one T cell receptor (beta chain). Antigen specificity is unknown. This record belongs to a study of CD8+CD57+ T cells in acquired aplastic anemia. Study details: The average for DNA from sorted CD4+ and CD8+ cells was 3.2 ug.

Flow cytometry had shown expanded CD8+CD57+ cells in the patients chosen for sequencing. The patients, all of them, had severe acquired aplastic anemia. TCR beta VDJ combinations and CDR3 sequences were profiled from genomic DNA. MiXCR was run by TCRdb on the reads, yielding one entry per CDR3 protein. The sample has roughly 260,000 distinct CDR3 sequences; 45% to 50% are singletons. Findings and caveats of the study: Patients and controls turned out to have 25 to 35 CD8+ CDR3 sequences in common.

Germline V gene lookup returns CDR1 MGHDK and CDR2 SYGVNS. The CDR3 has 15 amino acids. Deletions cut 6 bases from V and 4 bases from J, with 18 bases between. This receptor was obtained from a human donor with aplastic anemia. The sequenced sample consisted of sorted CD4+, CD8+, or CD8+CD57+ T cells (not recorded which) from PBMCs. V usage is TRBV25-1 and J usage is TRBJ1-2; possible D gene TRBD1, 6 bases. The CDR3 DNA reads TGTGCCAGCAGCCCCGGGGGCAGCCTGGGCTATGGCTACACCTTC. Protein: CASSPGGSLGYGYTF.